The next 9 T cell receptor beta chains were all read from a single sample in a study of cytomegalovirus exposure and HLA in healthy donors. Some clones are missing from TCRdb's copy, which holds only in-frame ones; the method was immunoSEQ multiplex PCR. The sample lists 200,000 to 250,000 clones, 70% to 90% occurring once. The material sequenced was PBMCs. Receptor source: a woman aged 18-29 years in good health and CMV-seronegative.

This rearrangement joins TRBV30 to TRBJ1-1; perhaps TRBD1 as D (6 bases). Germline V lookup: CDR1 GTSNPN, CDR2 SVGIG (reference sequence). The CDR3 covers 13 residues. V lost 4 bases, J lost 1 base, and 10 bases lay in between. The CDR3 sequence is CAWTGGANTEAFF. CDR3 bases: TGTGCCTGGACCGGGGGGGCGAACACTGAAGCTTTCTTT.

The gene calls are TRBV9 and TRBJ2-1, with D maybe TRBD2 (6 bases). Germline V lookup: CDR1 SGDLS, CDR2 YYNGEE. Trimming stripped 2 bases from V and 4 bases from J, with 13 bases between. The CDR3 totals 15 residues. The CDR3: CASSVWGVAYNEQFF. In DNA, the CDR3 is TGTGCCAGCAGCGTTTGGGGGGTGGCTTACAATGAGCAGTTCTTC.

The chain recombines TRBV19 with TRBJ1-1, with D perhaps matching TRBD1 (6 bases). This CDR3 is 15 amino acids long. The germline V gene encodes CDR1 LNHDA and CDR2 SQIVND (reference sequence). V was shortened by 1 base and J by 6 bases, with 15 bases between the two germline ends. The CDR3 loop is CASSIAALGAAEAFF. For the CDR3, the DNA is TGTGCCAGTAGTATAGCGGCCCTGGGGGCCGCTGAAGCTTTCTTT.

The CDR3 nucleotides read TGTGCCAGCAGCTTGGGACAGGGATACACTGAAGCTTTCTTT. As protein: CASSLGQGYTEAFF. This rearrangement joins TRBV11-2 to TRBJ1-1, with TRBD1 identical over 9 bases. V was clipped by 3 bases and J by 3 bases; unmatched bases: 2. Germline-derived CDR1 and CDR2 are SGHAT and FQNNGV. CDR3 length equals 14 residues.

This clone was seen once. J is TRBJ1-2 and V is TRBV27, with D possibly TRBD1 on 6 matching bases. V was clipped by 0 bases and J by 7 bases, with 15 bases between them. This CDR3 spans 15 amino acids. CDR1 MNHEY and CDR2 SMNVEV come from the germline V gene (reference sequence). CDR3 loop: CASSLSGGLGAGYTF. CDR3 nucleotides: TGTGCCAGCAGTTTATCGGGGGGGCTTGGAGCTGGCTACACCTTC.

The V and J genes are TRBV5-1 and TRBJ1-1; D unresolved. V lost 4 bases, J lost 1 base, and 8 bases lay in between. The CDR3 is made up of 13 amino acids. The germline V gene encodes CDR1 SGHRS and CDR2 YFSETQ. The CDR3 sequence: CASSNPGNTEAFF. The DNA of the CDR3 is TGCGCCAGCAGCAACCCTGGGAACACTGAAGCTTTCTTT.

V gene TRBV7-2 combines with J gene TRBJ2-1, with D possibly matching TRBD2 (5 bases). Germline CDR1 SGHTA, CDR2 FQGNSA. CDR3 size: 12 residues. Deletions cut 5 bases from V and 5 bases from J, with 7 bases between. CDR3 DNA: TGTGCCAGCAGCCGGCGGGACAATGAGCAGTTCTTC. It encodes CASSRRDNEQFF.

The CDR3 region has the DNA TGTGCCAGCAGCCCATCAGGAGAGACCCAGTACTTC. It translates to CASSPSGETQYF. V is TRBV5-4 and J is TRBJ2-5, with D unclear. This CDR3 is 12 amino acids long. V was shortened by 4 bases and J by 4 bases, with 8 bases between the two germline ends. Germline lookup yields CDR1 SGHNT and CDR2 YYREEE (reference sequence).

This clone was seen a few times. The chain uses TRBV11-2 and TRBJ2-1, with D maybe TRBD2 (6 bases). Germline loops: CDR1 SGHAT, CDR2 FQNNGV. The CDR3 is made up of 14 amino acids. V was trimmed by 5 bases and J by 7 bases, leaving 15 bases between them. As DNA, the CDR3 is TGTGCCAGCAGCCCTGCGCGGAGGGGAAATGAGCAGTTCTTC. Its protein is CASSPARRGNEQFF.